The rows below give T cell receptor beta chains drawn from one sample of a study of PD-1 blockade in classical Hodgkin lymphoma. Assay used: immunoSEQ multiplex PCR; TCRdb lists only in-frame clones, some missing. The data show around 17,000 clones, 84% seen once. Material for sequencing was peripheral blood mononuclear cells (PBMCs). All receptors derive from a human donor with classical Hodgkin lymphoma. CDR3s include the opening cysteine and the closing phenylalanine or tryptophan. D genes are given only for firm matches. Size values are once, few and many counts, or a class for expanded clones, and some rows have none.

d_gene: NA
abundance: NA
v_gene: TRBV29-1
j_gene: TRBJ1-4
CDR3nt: TGCAGCGTTCCTGCAACTAATGAAAAACTGTTTTTT
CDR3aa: CSVPATNEKLFF

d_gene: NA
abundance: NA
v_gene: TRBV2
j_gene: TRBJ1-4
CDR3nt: TGTGCCAGCAGACAGCATATCGCCGTTAATGAAAAACTGTTTTTT
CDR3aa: CASRQHIAVNEKLFF

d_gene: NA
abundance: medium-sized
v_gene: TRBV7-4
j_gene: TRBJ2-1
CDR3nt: TGTGCCAGACATGGACTGTCTCGTGATGAGCAGTTCTTC
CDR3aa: CARHGLSRDEQFF

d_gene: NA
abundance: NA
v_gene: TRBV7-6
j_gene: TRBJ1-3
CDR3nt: TGTGCCAGCAGCTTAGGTTCGGTTCACTCTGGAAACACCATATATTTT
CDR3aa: CASSLGSVHSGNTIYF

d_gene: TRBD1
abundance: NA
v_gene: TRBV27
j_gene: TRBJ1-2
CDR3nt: TGTGCCAGCAGAACCCTGGGACAGGGGTTCGATGGCTACACCTTC
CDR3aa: CASRTLGQGFDGYTF

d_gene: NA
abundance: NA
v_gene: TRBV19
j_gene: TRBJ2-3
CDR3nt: TGTGCCACCAGGGACTCTCCGGCTGTTACGCAGTATTTT
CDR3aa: CATRDSPAVTQYF

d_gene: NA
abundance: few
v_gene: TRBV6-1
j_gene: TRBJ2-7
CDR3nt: TGTGCCAGCAGTGAAGCCCAAGAGGGCAGCTCCTACGAGCAGTACTTC
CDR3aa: CASSEAQEGSSYEQYF

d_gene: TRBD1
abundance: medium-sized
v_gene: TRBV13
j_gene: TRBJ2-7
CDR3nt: TGTGCCAGCAGCCAGGCAGGGGGCGCCTACGAGCAGTACTTC
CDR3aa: CASSQAGGAYEQYF

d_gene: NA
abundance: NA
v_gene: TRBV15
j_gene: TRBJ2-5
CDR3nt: TGTGCCACCAGCAGAGGGACACCTTACCAAGAGACCCAGTACTTC
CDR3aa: CATSRGTPYQETQYF

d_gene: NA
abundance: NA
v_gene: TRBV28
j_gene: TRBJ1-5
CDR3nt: TGTGCCAGCAGTTTAGTCATCCCCGGGGAGGGCGGATATAGCAATCAGCCCCAGCATTTT
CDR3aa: CASSLVIPGEGGYSNQPQHF

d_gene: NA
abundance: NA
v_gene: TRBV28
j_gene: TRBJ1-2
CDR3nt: TGTGCCAGCAGTTTAGGGGGGACGCGGGGCTACACCTTC
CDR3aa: CASSLGGTRGYTF

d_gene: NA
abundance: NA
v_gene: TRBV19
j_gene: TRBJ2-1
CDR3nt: TGTGCCAGTAGTACTGGACGCCCCTCCTCCTACAATGAGCAGTTCTTC
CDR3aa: CASSTGRPSSYNEQFF

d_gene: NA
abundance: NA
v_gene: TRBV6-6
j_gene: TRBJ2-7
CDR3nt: TGTGCCAGCAGTTATGCAGGTCCCCATGGGGACGAGCAGTACTTC
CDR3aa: CASSYAGPHGDEQYF

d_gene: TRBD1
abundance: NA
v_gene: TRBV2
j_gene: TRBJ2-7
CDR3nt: TGTGCCAGCAGCCTGGGACAGGTTTACGAGCAGTACTTC
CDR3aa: CASSLGQVYEQYF

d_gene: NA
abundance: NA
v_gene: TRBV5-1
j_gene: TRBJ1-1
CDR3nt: TGCGCCAGCAGCTCCGTAGGCCCGAACACTGAAGCTTTCTTT
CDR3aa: CASSSVGPNTEAFF

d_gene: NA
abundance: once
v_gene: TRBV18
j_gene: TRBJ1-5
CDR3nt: TGTGCCAGCTCACCCACGTCCGATCAGCCCCAGCATTTT
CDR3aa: CASSPTSDQPQHF

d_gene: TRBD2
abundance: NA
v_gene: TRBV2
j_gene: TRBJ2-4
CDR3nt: TGTGCCAGCAGTGATCCGGAATGGGGGGGCATTCAGTACTTC
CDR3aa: CASSDPEWGGIQYF

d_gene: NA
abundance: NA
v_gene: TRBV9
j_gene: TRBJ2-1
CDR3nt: TGTGCCAGCAGCCCCCTCCGAAGCCTCAATCCGTACAATGAGCAGTTCTTC
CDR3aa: CASSPLRSLNPYNEQFF

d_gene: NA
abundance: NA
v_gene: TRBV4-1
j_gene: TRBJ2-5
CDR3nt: TGCGCCAGCAGCCAAGATCTCATCCAAGAGACCCAGTACTTC
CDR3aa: CASSQDLIQETQYF

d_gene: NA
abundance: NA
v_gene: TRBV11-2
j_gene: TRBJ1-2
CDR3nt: TGTGCCAGCAGCTTAGGTGGGGCATATGGCTACACCTTC
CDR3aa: CASSLGGAYGYTF

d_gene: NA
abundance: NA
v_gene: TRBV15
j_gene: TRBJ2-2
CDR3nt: TGTGCCACCAGCAGAGATGGGCGGGCGGGGGAGCTGTTTTTT
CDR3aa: CATSRDGRAGELFF

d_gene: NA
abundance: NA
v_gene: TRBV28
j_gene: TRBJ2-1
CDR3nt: TGTGCCAGCAGTTTTCCCCTAGGGTTACAGTTCCAGGTTGAGCAGTTCTTC
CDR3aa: CASSFPLGLQFQVEQFF

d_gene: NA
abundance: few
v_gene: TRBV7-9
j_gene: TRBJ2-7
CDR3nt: TGTGCCAGCAGCTTAGCGGGAGCGTACGAGCAGTACTTC
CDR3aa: CASSLAGAYEQYF

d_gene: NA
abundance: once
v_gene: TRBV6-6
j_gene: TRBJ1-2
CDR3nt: TGTGCCATCGAGGGCGGCTCCTATGGCTACACCTTC
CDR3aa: CAIEGGSYGYTF

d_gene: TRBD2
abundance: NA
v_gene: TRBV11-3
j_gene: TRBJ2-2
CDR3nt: TGTGCCAGCAGCCCGACGTATACCGGGACTAGGGACACCGGGGAGCTGTTTTTT
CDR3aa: CASSPTYTGTRDTGELFF

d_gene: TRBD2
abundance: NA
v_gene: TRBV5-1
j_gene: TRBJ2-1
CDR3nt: TGCGCCAGCAGCCCTAGCGGGAGGAGCTACAATGAGCAGTTCTTC
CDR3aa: CASSPSGRSYNEQFF

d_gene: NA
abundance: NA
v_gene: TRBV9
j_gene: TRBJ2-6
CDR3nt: TGTGCCAGCAGCGTAAGTGGTAGTCAGGAATCTGGGGCCAACGTCCTGACTTTC
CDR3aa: CASSVSGSQESGANVLTF

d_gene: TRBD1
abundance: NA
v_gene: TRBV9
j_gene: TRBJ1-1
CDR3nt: TGTGCCAGCAGCGTAGCACTAACAGGGGCCATGAACACTGAAGCTTTCTTT
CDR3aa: CASSVALTGAMNTEAFF

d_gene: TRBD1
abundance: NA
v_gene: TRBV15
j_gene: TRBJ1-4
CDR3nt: TGTGCCACCAGCAGGGTATCCGGGACAGGCGATAATGAAAAACTGTTTTTT
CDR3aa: CATSRVSGTGDNEKLFF

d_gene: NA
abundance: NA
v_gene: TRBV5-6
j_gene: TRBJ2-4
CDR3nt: TGTGCCAGCAGCGACCCCGGGTCGAGGGGCAACATTCAGTACTTC
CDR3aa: CASSDPGSRGNIQYF

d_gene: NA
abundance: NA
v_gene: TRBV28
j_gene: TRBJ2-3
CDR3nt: TGTGCCAGCAGCCCAAACACAGATACGCAGTATTTT
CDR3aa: CASSPNTDTQYF

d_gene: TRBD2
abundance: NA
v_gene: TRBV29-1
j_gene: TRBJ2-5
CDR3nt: TGCAGCGTTGAGGGGGGGACTACTCCAGGAGAGACCCAGTACTTC
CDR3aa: CSVEGGTTPGETQYF

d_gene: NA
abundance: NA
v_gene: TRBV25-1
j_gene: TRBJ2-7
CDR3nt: TGTGCCAGCAGGGATCCGGGAGTACGGGACGAGCAGTACTTC
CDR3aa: CASRDPGVRDEQYF

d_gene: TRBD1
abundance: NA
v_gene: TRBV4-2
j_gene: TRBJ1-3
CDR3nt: TGTGCCAGCAGCCAAGTTACAGGGGCTGGAAACACCATATATTTT
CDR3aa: CASSQVTGAGNTIYF